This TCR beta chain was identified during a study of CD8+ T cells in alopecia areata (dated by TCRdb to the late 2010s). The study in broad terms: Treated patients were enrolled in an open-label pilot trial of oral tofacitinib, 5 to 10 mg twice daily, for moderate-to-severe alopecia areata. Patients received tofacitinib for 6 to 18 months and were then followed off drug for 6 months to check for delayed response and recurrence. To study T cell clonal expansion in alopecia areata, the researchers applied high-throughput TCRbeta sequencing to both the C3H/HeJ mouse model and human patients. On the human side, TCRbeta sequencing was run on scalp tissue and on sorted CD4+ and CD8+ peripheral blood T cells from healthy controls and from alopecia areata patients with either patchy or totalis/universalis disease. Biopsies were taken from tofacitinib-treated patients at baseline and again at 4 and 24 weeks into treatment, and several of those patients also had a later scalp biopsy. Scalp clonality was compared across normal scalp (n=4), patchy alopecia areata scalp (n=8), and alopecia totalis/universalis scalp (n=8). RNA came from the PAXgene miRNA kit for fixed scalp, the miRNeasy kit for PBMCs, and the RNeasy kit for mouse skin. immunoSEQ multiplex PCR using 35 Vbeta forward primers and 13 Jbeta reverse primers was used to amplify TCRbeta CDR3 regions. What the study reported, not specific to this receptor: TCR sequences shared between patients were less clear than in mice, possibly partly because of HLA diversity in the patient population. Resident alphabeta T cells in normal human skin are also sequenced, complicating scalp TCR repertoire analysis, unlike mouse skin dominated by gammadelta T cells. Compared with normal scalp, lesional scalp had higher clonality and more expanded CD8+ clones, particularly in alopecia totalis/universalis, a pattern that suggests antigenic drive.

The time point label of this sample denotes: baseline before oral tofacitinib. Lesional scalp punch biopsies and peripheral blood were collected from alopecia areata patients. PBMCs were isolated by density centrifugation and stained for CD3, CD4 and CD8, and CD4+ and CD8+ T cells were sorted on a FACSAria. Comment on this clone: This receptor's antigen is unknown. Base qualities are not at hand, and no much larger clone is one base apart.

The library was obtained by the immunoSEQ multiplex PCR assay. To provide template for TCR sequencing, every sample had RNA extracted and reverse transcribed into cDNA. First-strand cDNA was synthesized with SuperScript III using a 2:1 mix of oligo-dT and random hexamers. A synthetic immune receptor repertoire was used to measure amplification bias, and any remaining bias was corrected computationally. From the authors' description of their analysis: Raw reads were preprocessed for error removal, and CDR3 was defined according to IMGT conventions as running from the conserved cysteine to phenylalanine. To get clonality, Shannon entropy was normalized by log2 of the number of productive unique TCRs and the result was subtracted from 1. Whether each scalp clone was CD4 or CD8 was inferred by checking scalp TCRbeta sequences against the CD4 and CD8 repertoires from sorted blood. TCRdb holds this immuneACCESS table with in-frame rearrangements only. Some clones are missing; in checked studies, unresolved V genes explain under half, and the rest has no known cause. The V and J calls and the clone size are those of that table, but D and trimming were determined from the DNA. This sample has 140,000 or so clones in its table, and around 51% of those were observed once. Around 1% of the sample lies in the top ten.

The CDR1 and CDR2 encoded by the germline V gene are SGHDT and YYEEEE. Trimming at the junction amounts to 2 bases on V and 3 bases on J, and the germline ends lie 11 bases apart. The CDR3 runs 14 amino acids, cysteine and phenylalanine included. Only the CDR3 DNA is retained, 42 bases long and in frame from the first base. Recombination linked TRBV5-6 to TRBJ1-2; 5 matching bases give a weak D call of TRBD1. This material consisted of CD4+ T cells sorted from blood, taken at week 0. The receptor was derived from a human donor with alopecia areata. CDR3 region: CASSLQVVDYGYTF. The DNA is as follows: TGTGCCAGCAGCTTACAGGTCGTTGACTATGGCTACACCTTC.